Sequencing of this T cell receptor (beta chain) was carried out in a study of T cells after yellow fever vaccination. Study results and caveats: From the bulk population, abundant clonotypes could contaminate and appear within FACS-sorted repertoires. Most primary-vaccination clones recurred post-booster (approximately 96% CD4, roughly 87% CD8).

TCRdb called the 5' RACE reads again in MiXCR, with one record for every CDR3 protein. Of a few hundred thousand distinct CDR3 sequences in the sample, over 10% were seen once. The CDR3 consists of 14 residues. V was cut by 3 bases and J by 8 bases, with 11 bases left in between. Germline V gene lookup returns CDR1 LGHDT and CDR2 YNNKEL (reference sequence). This clonotype was observed a few times. Antigen unknown. The receptor's source is a man aged 25 to 45 who received the YFV17D yellow fever vaccine. The input for sequencing was CD4+ T cells sorted from PBMCs, taken 45 days after the yellow fever booster vaccination. J is TRBJ1-6 and V is TRBV3-1; D gene unclear. The CDR3 nucleotides are TGTGCCAGCAGCCACCAAGGGAGGGATTCACCCCTCCACTTT. Encoded protein: CASSHQGRDSPLHF.